This T cell receptor (beta chain) was captured in a study of T-cell memory formation after mild COVID-19. Study-level findings and limits: Prior to infection, memory already included some responding clones, suggesting cross-reactive memory joined.

The CDR3 runs 16 residues. The V end lost 1 base, the J end lost 5 bases, and 14 bases lay between the germline ends. Germline-derived CDR1 and CDR2 are SGHTA and FQGNSA. TCRdb used MiXCR to reprocess the 5' RACE reads, holding one entry per CDR3 protein. The table has under 550,000 distinct CDR3 sequences, 15% to 20% seen once; the top ten hold about 12%. This clonotype was seen many times. Its antigen is not identified. The sample comprised PBMCs or a T cell subset sorted from them (not recorded which). This clonotype was sampled from an adult woman who had mild COVID-19 (a few samples of this study predate the infection). Cell type and time point are not known. This chain joins TRBV7-2 and TRBJ2-2; a possible D gene is TRBD2 (6 bases). DNA of the CDR3: TGTGCCAGCAGCTTAGGGGTCGGGAGTTGGACCGGGGAGCTGTTTTTT. Its translation: CASSLGVGSWTGELFF.